The present TCR beta chain was sequenced within a study of control samples from healthy donors and cancer patients. Generated by immunoSEQ multiplex PCR, the TCRdb table keeps only in-frame clones and is missing some. There are around 180,000 clones in the sample; 88% occur only once, and 4% to 6% lies in the top ten. Looked up from germline, CDR1 is LGHDT and CDR2 is YNNKEL (reference sequence). V lost 0 bases and J lost 8; bases outside the gene matches: 6. The CDR3 loop spans 15 amino acids. The sample taken for sequencing was blood. The sequence derives from a woman in her 30s in good health. The V and J genes are TRBV3-1 (or the pseudogene TRBV3-2) and TRBJ2-1; the match to TRBD2 covers 8 bases. Here the CDR3 reads CASSQDAGRAYEQFF. CDR3 bases: TGTGCCAGCAGCCAAGACGCCGGGAGGGCGTATGAGCAGTTCTTC.